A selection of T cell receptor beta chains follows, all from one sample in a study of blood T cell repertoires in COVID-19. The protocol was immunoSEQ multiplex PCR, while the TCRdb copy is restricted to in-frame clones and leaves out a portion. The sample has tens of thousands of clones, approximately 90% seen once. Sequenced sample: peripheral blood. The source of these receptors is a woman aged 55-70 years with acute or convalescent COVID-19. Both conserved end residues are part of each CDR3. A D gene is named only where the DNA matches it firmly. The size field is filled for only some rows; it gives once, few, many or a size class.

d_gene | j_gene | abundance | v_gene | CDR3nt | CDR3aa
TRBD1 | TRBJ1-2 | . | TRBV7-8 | TGTGCCAGCAGCCCAAGCCGGGACAGTGGCTACACCTTC | CASSPSRDSGYTF
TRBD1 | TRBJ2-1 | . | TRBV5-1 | TGCGCCAGCACACCGACACTTTTAACAGGGGGCCCCTACAATGAGCAGTTCTTC | CASTPTLLTGGPYNEQFF
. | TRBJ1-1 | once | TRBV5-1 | TGCGCCAGCAGCTTGGCCGCCCAGGGGCTCGACACTGAAGCTTTCTTT | CASSLAAQGLDTEAFF
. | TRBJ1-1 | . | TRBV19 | TGTGCCAGTAGTCGCTTACAGGGTGGGGCTACTGAAGCTTTCTTT | CASSRLQGGATEAFF
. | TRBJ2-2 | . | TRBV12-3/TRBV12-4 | TGTGCCAGCAGTTTAGGACTCACCGGGGAGCTGTTTTTT | CASSLGLTGELFF
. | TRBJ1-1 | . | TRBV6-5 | TGTGCCAGCAGATCACTACAGGGTGGAACTGAAGCTTTCTTT | CASRSLQGGTEAFF
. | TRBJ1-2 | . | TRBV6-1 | TGTGCCAGCAGTGAAATCTTCCAGGTAGATGGCTACACCTTC | CASSEIFQVDGYTF
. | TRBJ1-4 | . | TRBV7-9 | TGTGCCAGCAGCTCGGCGGCCGGTACTAATGAAAAACTGTTTTTT | CASSSAAGTNEKLFF
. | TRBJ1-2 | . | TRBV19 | TGTGCCAGTAGTATAGACGGCAGGGGACGAGGCTACACCTTC | CASSIDGRGRGYTF
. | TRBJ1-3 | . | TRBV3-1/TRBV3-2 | TGTGCCAGCAGCCAAGCAGGGTTCTCTGGAAACACCATATATTTT | CASSQAGFSGNTIYF